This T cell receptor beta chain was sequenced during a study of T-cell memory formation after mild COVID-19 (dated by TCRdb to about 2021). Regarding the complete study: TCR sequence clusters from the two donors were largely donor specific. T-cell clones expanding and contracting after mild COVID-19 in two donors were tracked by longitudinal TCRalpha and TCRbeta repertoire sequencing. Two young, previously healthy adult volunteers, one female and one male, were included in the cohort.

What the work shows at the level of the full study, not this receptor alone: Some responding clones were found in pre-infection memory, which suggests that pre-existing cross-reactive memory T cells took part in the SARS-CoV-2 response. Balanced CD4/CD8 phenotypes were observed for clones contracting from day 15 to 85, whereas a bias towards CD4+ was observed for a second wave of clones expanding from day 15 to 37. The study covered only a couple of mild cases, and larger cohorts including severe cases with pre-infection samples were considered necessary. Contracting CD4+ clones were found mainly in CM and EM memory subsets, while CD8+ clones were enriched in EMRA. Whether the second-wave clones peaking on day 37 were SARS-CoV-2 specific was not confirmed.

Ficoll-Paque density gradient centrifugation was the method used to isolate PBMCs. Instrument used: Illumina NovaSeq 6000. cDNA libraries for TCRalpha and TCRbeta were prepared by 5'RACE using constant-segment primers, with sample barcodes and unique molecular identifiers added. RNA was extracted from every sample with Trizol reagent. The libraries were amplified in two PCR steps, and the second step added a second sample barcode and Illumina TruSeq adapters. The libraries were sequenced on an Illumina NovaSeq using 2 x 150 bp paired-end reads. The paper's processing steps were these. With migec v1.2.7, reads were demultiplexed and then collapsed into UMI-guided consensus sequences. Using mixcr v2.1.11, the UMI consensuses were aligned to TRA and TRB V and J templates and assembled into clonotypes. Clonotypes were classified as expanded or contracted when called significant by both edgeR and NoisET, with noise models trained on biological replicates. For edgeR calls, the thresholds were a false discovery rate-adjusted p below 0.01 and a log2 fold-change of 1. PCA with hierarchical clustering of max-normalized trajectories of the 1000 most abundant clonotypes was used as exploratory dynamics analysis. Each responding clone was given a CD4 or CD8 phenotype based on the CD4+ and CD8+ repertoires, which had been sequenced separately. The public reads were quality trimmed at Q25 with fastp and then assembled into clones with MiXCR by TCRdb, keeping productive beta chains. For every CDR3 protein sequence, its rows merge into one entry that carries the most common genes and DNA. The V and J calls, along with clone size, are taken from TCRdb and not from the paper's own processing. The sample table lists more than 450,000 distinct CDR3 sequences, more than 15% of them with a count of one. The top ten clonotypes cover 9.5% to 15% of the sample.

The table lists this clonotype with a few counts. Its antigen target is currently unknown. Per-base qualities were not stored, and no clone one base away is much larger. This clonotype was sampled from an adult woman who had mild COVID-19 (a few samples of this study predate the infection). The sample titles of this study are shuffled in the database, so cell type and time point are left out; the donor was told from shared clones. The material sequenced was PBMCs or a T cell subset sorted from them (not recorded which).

The encoded CDR3 is CASSVREQGAYYEQYF. The bases are TGTGCCAGCAGCGTACGGGAACAGGGGGCTTACTACGAGCAGTACTTC. The V and J segments used are TRBV9 and TRBJ2-7; the central 9 bases match TRBD1. Inclusive of the bounding cysteine and phenylalanine, the CDR3 is 16 residues long. CDR3 DNA is the only sequence kept; it has 48 bases, read in frame from the first base. The germline V gene encodes CDR1 SGDLS and CDR2 YYNGEE. Germline trimming: 1 base from V, 3 bases from J; junction bases outside gene matches: 8.